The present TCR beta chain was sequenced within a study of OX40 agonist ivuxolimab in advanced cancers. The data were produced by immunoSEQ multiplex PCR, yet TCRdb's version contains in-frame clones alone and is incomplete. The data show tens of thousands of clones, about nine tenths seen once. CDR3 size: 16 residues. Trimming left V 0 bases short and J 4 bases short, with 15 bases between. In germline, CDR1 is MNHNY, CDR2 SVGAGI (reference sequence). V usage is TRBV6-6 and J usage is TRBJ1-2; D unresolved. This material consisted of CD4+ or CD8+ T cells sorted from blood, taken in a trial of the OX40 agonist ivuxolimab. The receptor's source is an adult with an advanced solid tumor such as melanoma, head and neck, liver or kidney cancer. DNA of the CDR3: TGTGCCAGCAGTTACTCTTCGACACCGCCCGTCTATGGCTACACCTTC. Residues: CASSYSSTPPVYGYTF.